In this sample, the clone carrying this T cell receptor beta chain turned up many times. This CDR3 has 12 residues. V shed 6 bases and J 5 bases; nucleotides not matched to a gene: 4. CDR1 and CDR2 from the germline V gene are SNHLY and FYNNEI. These data belong to a study of T cells in Graves' hyperthyroidism and ophthalmopathy. RNA transcripts yielded amplified TCR beta CDR3 regions. TCR CDR3 regions were first amplified by RT-PCR with HTBI primers. TCRdb called the multiplex PCR reads again in MiXCR, with one record for every CDR3 protein. The top ten clones hold roughly 14% of a sample with 500,000 to 650,000 distinct CDR3 sequences, 14% of them seen once.

The chain combines TRBV2 with TRBJ2-7, with TRBD2 matching over 7 bases. Sequencing input: blood. The origin of this receptor is a woman aged 40 to 49 with Graves' hyperthyroidism. This CDR3 reads CASRALADEQYF. CDR3 in DNA: TGTGCCAGCAGGGCTCTAGCGGACGAGCAGTACTTC.